The 32 T cell receptor beta chains below come from one sample, sequenced in a study of identical twins. A single record per CDR3 protein comes from TCRdb applying MiXCR to the 5' RACE reads. The sample includes hundreds of thousands of distinct CDR3 sequences, approximately 13% seen only once; the top ten take around 7.8%. This sample was also put to use in a study of yellow fever vaccine responses in identical twins.

The sample comprised CD8+ T cells sorted from blood. The receptors shown here come from a woman aged 18-29 years in good health.

This clonotype was counted at least ten times. The rearrangement links TRBV5-5 to TRBJ2-3; 11 nucleotides line up with TRBD2. V shed 4 bases, J shed 2 bases, and the junction held 6 bases outside the gene matches. Germline CDR1 reads SGHKS; CDR2 reads YYEKEE (reference sequence). This CDR3 is 16 amino acids long. In DNA form, the CDR3 reads TGTGCCAGCAGCCTCGGGACTAGCGGCGCCACAGATACGCAGTATTTT. Translated, it gives CASSLGTSGATDTQYF.

The table lists this clonotype with many counts. This sequence joins TRBV7-9 and TRBJ2-3; TRBD2 matches at 7 bases. The germline V gene encodes CDR1 SEHNR and CDR2 FQNEAQ (reference sequence). The CDR3 runs to 15 residues. Trimming at V came to 5 bases and at J to 0 bases, leaving 5 bases not matched to a gene. The CDR3 sequence is CASSPGRRSTDTQYF. The CDR3 DNA follows: TGTGCCAGCAGCCCCGGGAGGAGGAGCACAGATACGCAGTATTTT.

V and J are TRBV27 and TRBJ2-1; no definite D call. Germline loops: CDR1 MNHEY, CDR2 SMNVEV (reference sequence). Trimming cost V 7 bases and J 0 bases, with 10 bases left between them. The CDR3 has 14 amino acids. Here the CDR3 reads CASKAETSYNEQFF. As DNA, the CDR3 is TGTGCCAGCAAGGCGGAGACCTCCTACAATGAGCAGTTCTTC.

In its sample, this clonotype was seen many times. The V gene is TRBV7-2, the J gene TRBJ2-5; unclear D gene. The V and J ends lost 8 bases and 2 bases respectively, with 18 bases between them. The CDR3 extends over 15 amino acids. The germline gives CDR1 SGHTA, CDR2 FQGNSA. The CDR3 bases are TGTGCCAGCGTTAACCAATCGGTTATTCAAGAGACCCAGTACTTC. Residues: CASVNQSVIQETQYF.

Ten or more counts support this clonotype. The chain links TRBV5-1 to TRBJ2-2, with D perhaps given as TRBD1 or TRBD2 (5 bases each). The germline V and J ends were trimmed by 2 bases and 0 bases, with 11 bases remaining between them. The V gene's germline CDR1 is SGHRS and CDR2 YFSETQ. This CDR3 comprises 16 residues. The CDR3 region is CASSLVGVPNTGELFF. DNA of the CDR3: TGCGCCAGCAGCTTAGTGGGGGTTCCGAACACCGGGGAGCTGTTTTTT.

This clonotype was seen only a few times. CDR3 amino acids: CAISEWVFPLFKQYF. DNA for the CDR3: TGTGCCATCAGTGAGTGGGTCTTCCCCCTCTTCAAGCAGTACTTC. The rearrangement joins TRBV10-3 to TRBJ2-7; D call uncertain. V lost 1 base and J lost 8, with 18 bases in between. Germline-derived CDR1 and CDR2 are ENHRY and SYGVKD. This CDR3 has 15 residues.

The chain carries TRBV20-1 and TRBJ1-1; D remains unclear. The length of the CDR3 is 13 residues. Germline V gene data show CDR1 as DFQATT and CDR2 as SNEGSKA (reference sequence). Trimming removed 1 base from V and 3 bases from J, with 9 bases in between. This CDR3 reads CSARAWEYTEAFF. The CDR3 bases are TGCAGTGCTAGAGCCTGGGAGTACACTGAAGCTTTCTTT.

The chain joins TRBV27 to TRBJ2-3, with D unclear. CDR3 length equals 13 residues. V was trimmed by 6 bases and J by 2 bases, leaving 9 bases between them. CDR1 is MNHEY and CDR2 is SMNVEV in the germline V gene (reference sequence). The CDR3 coding sequence is TGTGCCAGCAGCTGGCTAGACACAGATACGCAGTATTTT. The encoded protein is CASSWLDTDTQYF.

This clonotype was observed a few times. This chain connects TRBV4-1 to TRBJ1-4; weak D call: TRBD1 (5 bases). The germline gives CDR1 MGHRA, CDR2 YSYEKL. Trimming took 3 bases from V and 4 from J, leaving 18 bases between them. This CDR3 is 17 amino acids long. The CDR3: CASSQDSLGGYNEKLFF. The CDR3 nucleotides are TGCGCCAGCAGCCAGGATTCCCTCGGGGGGTATAATGAAAAACTGTTTTTT.

This clonotype was detected only a few times. This chain connects TRBV11-2 to TRBJ2-1; TRBD2 is a possible D gene (7 bases). V was trimmed by 5 bases and J by 9 bases, leaving 20 bases between them. The CDR3 spans 15 residues. Germline V gene sequence: CDR1 SGHAT, CDR2 FQNNGV. The CDR3 nucleotides are TGTGCCAGCAGCCGCCCCGGGGGGCGACCAGGTGAGCAGTTCTTC. Its translation: CASSRPGGRPGEQFF.

There are a few counts of this clonotype. This chain connects TRBV7-9 to TRBJ1-5; D is unresolved. CDR3 length: 16 residues. Germline loops: CDR1 SEHNR, CDR2 FQNEAQ (reference sequence). The V and J ends lost 5 bases and 0 bases respectively, with 14 bases between them. CDR3 in DNA: TGTGCCAGCAGCAGCAATCATAGAAATAGCAATCAGCCCCAGCATTTT. Translation: CASSSNHRNSNQPQHF.

This clonotype was counted between two and nine times. The V call is TRBV9, the J call TRBJ2-7; D possibly matches TRBD1 or TRBD2 (5 bases each). Between the trimmed V and J ends, which lost 3 bases and 2 bases, there was a span of 15 bases. There are 15 residues in the CDR3. Looked up from germline, CDR1 is SGDLS and CDR2 is YYNGEE. CDR3 residues: CASSAGLQGTYEQYF. In DNA form, the CDR3 reads TGTGCCAGCAGCGCCGGACTCCAGGGTACCTACGAGCAGTACTTC.

V is TRBV2 and J is TRBJ1-5; TRBD1 might be the D (6 bases). Germline assignment: CDR1 SNHLY and CDR2 FYNNEI. Trimming removed 4 bases from V and 2 bases from J, with 12 bases in between. This CDR3 has 15 residues. DNA for the CDR3: TGTGCCAGCAGTGCTGGGGGGCAGGGCAATCAGCCCCAGCATTTT. This codes for CASSAGGQGNQPQHF.

The chain has TRBV2 and TRBJ2-7; a possible D gene is TRBD2 (6 bases). The CDR3 covers 11 residues. The ends were cut back, 8 bases at V and 7 bases at J, with 12 bases in the middle. The V gene's germline CDR1 is SNHLY and CDR2 FYNNEI. CDR3: CASLASGEQYF. The CDR3 bases are TGTGCCAGCCTAGCGTCGGGTGAGCAGTACTTC.

This clonotype came up many times. The chain uses TRBV12-3 or TRBV12-4 and TRBJ1-3; no reliable D call. Trimming stripped 1 base from V and 3 bases from J, with 16 bases between. The length of the CDR3 is 17 residues. In DNA form, the CDR3 reads TGTGCCAGCAGTTTAGTGGTAGGGTACAATGTTGGAAACACCATATATTTT. Translation: CASSLVVGYNVGNTIYF.

The sample holds a few counts of this clonotype. The V gene is TRBV20-1, the J gene TRBJ2-1, with 8 bases that match TRBD2. V lost 1 base to trimming and J lost 1 base; unmatched junction nucleotides: 3. CDR3 size: 15 residues. In germline, CDR1 is DFQATT, CDR2 SNEGSKA (reference sequence). DNA of the CDR3: TGCAGTGCTAGAGTACTAGCGGCATCCTACAATGAGCAGTTCTTC. Translating gives CSARVLAASYNEQFF.

This CDR3 is CASSEGRGTVFF. In DNA form, the CDR3 reads TGTGCCAGCAGCGAAGGGAGGGGGACAGTTTTCTTT. The V gene is TRBV13, the J gene TRBJ1-1, with TRBD1 matching over 7 bases. Germline-derived CDR1 and CDR2 are PRHDT and FYEKMQ (reference sequence). The trim removed 5 bases at V and 13 bases at J, leaving 10 bases unmatched. The CDR3 runs 12 residues.

This clonotype was seen only a few times. V usage is TRBV3-1 and J usage is TRBJ1-1; D is uncertain. Deletions cut 4 bases from V and 2 bases from J, with 14 bases between. Germline V gene data show CDR1 as LGHDT and CDR2 as YNNKEL (reference sequence). This CDR3 has 15 residues. The CDR3 spells CASSPSRERNTEAFF. DNA for the CDR3: TGTGCCAGCAGCCCGTCCCGGGAGCGTAACACTGAAGCTTTCTTT.

V gene TRBV27 combines with J gene TRBJ2-3; TRBD2 might be the D (5 bases). Germline CDR1 is MNHEY and CDR2 is SMNVEV (reference sequence). V was pared by 3 bases and J by 6 bases, with 13 bases between. This CDR3 spans 14 amino acids. This CDR3 reads CASSLRGRGDTQYF. The CDR3 DNA follows: TGTGCCAGCAGTTTGAGAGGGAGAGGTGATACGCAGTATTTT.

This clonotype was detected many times. The V call is TRBV12-3 or TRBV12-4, the J call TRBJ2-7; 10 bases line up with TRBD2. The CDR3 has 15 residues. The V segment lost 5 bases and the J segment 4 bases; nucleotides outside the gene matches: 8. CDR3 bases: TGTGCCAGCAGTCCCCCAGCTAGCGGGAGTTACGAGCAGTACTTC. Its protein is CASSPPASGSYEQYF.

The chain carries TRBV15 and TRBJ1-1; D unresolved. Trimming removed 9 bases from V and 1 base from J, with 12 bases in between. Germline CDR1 is LNHNV and CDR2 is YYDKDF (reference sequence). CDR3 size: 13 residues. CDR3 in amino acids: CATGTRGNTEAFF. DNA of the CDR3: TGTGCCACTGGAACACGGGGGAACACTGAAGCTTTCTTT.

This clonotype was observed a few times. CDR3 sequence reads: CASSLRGSQNTEAFF. The CDR3 DNA is TGCGCCAGCAGCTTGAGGGGGTCGCAAAACACTGAAGCTTTCTTT. The J gene is TRBJ1-1, the V gene TRBV5-1, with D possibly matching TRBD1 (6 bases). The germline gives CDR1 SGHRS, CDR2 YFSETQ. The V gene lost 1 base and the J gene lost 2 bases, with 12 bases spanning the gap. The CDR3 spans 15 residues.

The chain combines TRBV4-1 with TRBJ1-6; D gene unclear. V lost 11 bases to trimming and J lost 10 bases, with 21 bases between them. The V gene's germline CDR1 is MGHRA and CDR2 YSYEKL. This CDR3 is built from 14 residues. CDR3 coding DNA: TGCGCCGCCAACCCCGGGTCGGACGGGTCACCCCTCCACTTT. Encoded protein: CAANPGSDGSPLHF.

The chain employs TRBV7-8 and TRBJ2-1, with TRBD2 as a possible D gene (5 bases). Germline V gene lookup returns CDR1 SGHVS and CDR2 FQNEAQ. V was shortened by 1 base and J by 2 bases, with 12 bases between the two germline ends. CDR3 length: 16 amino acids. The CDR3 coding sequence is TGTGCCAGCAGCTTAGTGGGGAGTAGCCCCTACAATGAGCAGTTCTTC. Amino acid sequence: CASSLVGSSPYNEQFF. Variable domain in full (rest from reference TRBV7-8 and TRBJ2-1): GAGVSQSPRYKVAKRGQDVALRCDPISGHVSLFWYQQALGQGPEFLTYFQNEAQLDKSGLPSDRFFAERPEGSVSTLKIQRTQQEDSAVYLCASSLVGSSPYNEQFFGPGTRLTVL.

There are a few counts of this clonotype. Mismatch with germline at one junction end may stem from a read error. V gene TRBV27 combines with J gene TRBJ2-1, with 9 bases lining up with TRBD2. Germline V gives CDR1 MNHEY, CDR2 SMNVEV (reference sequence). The CDR3 loop spans 16 amino acids. This CDR3 reads CASSLAGGGPYDEQFF. CDR3 coding DNA: TGTGCCAGCAGTTTAGCGGGGGGGGGGCCCTACGATGAGCAGTTCTTC.

The gene calls are TRBV24-1 and TRBJ2-3; TRBD2 matches at 12 bases. The CDR3 has 17 residues. Germline-derived CDR1 and CDR2 are KGHDR and SFDVKD. The V and J ends lost 0 bases and 5 bases, in that order; junction bases with no gene match: 5. Here the CDR3 DNA reads TGTGCCACCAGTGATTTGGGACTAGCGGGGATCGAAGATACGCAGTATTTT. It specifies CATSDLGLAGIEDTQYF.

Note on this clonotype: One end of the junction fails to match germline, which may point to a read error. This chain links TRBV20-1 with TRBJ2-5, with D possibly being TRBD1 (6 bases). Germline V lookup: CDR1 DFQATT, CDR2 SNEGSKA (reference sequence). CDR3 length: 13 residues. This chain's CDR3 is CSATPGDGETQCF. The CDR3 DNA is TGCAGTGCTACCCCAGGGGATGGGGAGACCCAGTGCTTC.

The chain uses TRBV10-3 and TRBJ2-5, with TRBD1 as a possible D gene (6 bases). From germline, CDR1 is ENHRY and CDR2 SYGVKD. The CDR3 extends over 12 amino acids. CDR3 amino acids: CAIYGDTETQYF. In nucleotides, the CDR3 is TGTGCTATCTACGGGGACACAGAGACCCAGTACTTC.

This clonotype was seen more than once but under ten times. The chain employs TRBV7-9 and TRBJ1-2, with D hard to call. This CDR3 has 12 residues. Per the germline V gene, CDR1 is SEHNR and CDR2 is FQNEAQ (reference sequence). V lost 5 bases to trimming and J lost 9 bases, with 13 bases between them. This CDR3 reads CASSRGGDSYTF. DNA of the CDR3: TGTGCCAGCAGCAGAGGCGGGGATAGCTACACCTTC.

There are many counts of this clonotype. The chain couples TRBV12-3 or TRBV12-4 to TRBJ2-3; TRBD2 aligns across 10 bases. There are 17 residues in the CDR3. V was clipped by 3 bases and J by 4 bases; unmatched bases: 10. CDR3 sequence reads: CASSFPQREGHSDTQYF. For the CDR3, the DNA is TGTGCCAGCAGTTTCCCCCAGCGGGAGGGCCATTCAGATACGCAGTATTTT.

This chain links TRBV12-3 or TRBV12-4 with TRBJ2-2; TRBD1 is a possible D gene (5 bases). The ends were cut back, 3 bases at V and 1 base at J, with 9 bases in the middle. The CDR3 is made up of 15 amino acids. This chain's CDR3 is CASSFPRENTGELFF. CDR3 DNA: TGTGCCAGCAGTTTCCCCAGGGAGAACACCGGGGAGCTGTTTTTT.

This clonotype was recorded at least ten times. V is TRBV29-1 and J is TRBJ2-7; 12 bases line up with TRBD2. The V and J ends lost 6 bases and 1 base, in that order; junction bases with no gene match: 10. The CDR3 is 16 residues long. Per germline, CDR1 SQVTM and CDR2 ANQGSEA. CDR3 loop: CSVAMPLAGGSYEQYF. The CDR3 nucleotides are TGCAGCGTCGCGATGCCCCTAGCGGGAGGGTCCTACGAGCAGTACTTC.